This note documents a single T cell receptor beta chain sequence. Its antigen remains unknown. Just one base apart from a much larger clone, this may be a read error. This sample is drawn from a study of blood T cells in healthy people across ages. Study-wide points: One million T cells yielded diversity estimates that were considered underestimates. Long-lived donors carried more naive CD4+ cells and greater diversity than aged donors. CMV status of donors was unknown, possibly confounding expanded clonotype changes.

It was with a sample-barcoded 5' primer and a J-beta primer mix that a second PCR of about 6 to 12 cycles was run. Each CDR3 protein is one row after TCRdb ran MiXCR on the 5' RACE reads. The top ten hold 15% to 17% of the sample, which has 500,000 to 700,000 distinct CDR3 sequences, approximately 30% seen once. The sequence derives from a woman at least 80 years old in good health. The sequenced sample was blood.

This CDR3 is CASSLTGNQLQHF. The CDR3 DNA sequence: TGTGCCAGCAGTTTGACGGGCAATCAGCTCCAGCATTTT. The chain uses TRBV12-3 or TRBV12-4 and TRBJ1-5; D unresolved. The CDR3 length is 13 residues.